This T cell receptor beta chain was recovered during a study of blood T cell repertoires in COVID-19. Study background: Acute and convalescent COVID-19 specimens originated in the United States, Italy and Spain. PBMCs, B-cell-depleted T cells, or T cells were the source of the cDNA or gDNA that made up the material.

Per the original data handling: Scientists estimated how many nucleated cells there were by amplifying reference gene primers. Only in-frame clones appear in the TCRdb table, and some are missing; sequencing was by immunoSEQ multiplex PCR. V, J and clone size were drawn from that table, and D and trimming were deduced from the DNA. The sample contains approximately 150,000 clones, more than 65% of which appear only once. This CDR3 has 12 residues. CDR1 is MNHNS and CDR2 is SASEGT in the germline V gene. V lost 2 bases and J lost 7; bases outside the gene matches: 1. Patients of the Seattle cohort, enrolled during active infection, were followed longitudinally.

This clonotype originated in a woman aged 55-75 years with COVID-19, enrolled during active disease. The sample consisted of peripheral blood. The genes are TRBV6-1 and TRBJ2-5; TRBD2 agrees at 7 bases. In nucleotides, the CDR3 is TGTGCCAGCAGTGAATGGGGGGGGACCCAGTACTTC. Protein sequence: CASSEWGGTQYF.